This TCR beta chain emerged from a study of blood T cell repertoires in COVID-19. Study-level background: Acute and convalescent COVID-19 samples came from the United States, Italy and Spain. T cells, B-cell-depleted T cells, or PBMCs provided the cDNA or gDNA that served as material.

Germline values: CDR1 SNHLY, CDR2 FYNNEI. This CDR3 has 12 amino acids. V lost 7 bases and J lost 5, with 10 bases in between. Original handling: It was from reference gene primer amplification that nucleated cell counts were estimated. Generated by immunoSEQ multiplex PCR, the TCRdb table keeps only in-frame clones and is missing some. Clonal size and the V and J genes are those of that table, whereas D and trimming came from the DNA. The sample yields 200,000 to 250,000 clones, roughly 80% seen once. The chain employs TRBV2 and TRBJ2-3, with D unclear. Sequencing was carried out using peripheral blood. This receptor was obtained from an elderly woman with COVID-19, enrolled during active disease. CDR3 sequence: CASTYSGDTQYF. CDR3 bases: TGTGCCAGCACTTACTCCGGAGATACGCAGTATTTT.